This paragraph reports one T cell receptor (beta chain). This record belongs to a study of shared T cell receptors in the human thymus. The repertoire was sequenced with immunoSEQ multiplex PCR; TCRdb's copy has only in-frame clones and lacks some. The profile shows 540,000 or so clones, about 84% of them singletons. This sample also appeared in a second study, on human thymus T cells. From that study: In corrective heart surgery, resections were taken, and these provided the thymus tissue. In thymic and blood repertoires alike, V and J usage looked biased.

The sequence derives from a boy under three years old with a congenital heart defect. Sequencing was performed on thymocytes.

As DNA, the CDR3 is TGCGCCAGCAGTGTGGAGGGATCAGCGGGAGCCACCGGGGAGCTGTTTTTT. It is translated as CASSVEGSAGATGELFF. The rearrangement links TRBV10-2 to TRBJ2-2, with 8 bases identical to TRBD2. Germline V CDR1 and CDR2: WSHSY, SAAADI. This CDR3 is built from 17 residues. V lost 4 bases and J lost 4; bases outside the gene matches: 11.